This T cell receptor (beta chain) derives from a study of T cells expressing NK-cell markers. Study-level background: Researchers got TCR beta repertoires out of sorted CD3+CD56+NKG2C+, CD3+CD56+NKG2C- and CD3+CD56-NKG2C+ T cells. Most of the eight sequenced donors were HCMV-seropositive; one was seronegative.

As the method of synthesis, 5'RACE template switching with UMIs yielded TCR beta cDNA. One entry per CDR3 protein, without DNA, is what TCRdb gives after re-calling the 5' RACE reads. The sample has 350,000 to 450,000 distinct CDR3 sequences. Study results and caveats: These clonotypes additionally ranked first within the CD3+CD56-NKG2C+ fraction of a few donors.

The CDR3 is made up of 15 amino acids. The germline gives CDR1 SGHTA, CDR2 FQGNSA. A word on this clonotype: Its target is unknown.

This chain uses TRBV7-2 with TRBJ2-1. Sequencing used blood T cells: a sorted CD56 or NKG2C T cell subset, CD4+ or CD8+ T cells, or bulk PBMC T cells (not recorded which). The receptor was isolated from a man aged 18 to 70 in good health. The CDR3 region is CASSQVGVSYNEQFF.